The 5 T cell receptor beta chains below were found in one sample sequenced in a study of T-cell memory formation after mild COVID-19. In TCRdb, the 5' RACE reads were re-called with MiXCR into one record per CDR3 protein. In the table there are 350,000 to 450,000 distinct CDR3 sequences, 20% to 25% of which are singletons. The sequencing sample was made of PBMCs or a T cell subset sorted from them (not recorded which). The receptors stem from an adult woman who had mild COVID-19 (a few samples of this study predate the infection). Cell type and time point are not known.

The genes are TRBV6-2 or TRBV6-3 and TRBJ2-1, with D possibly matching TRBD2 (6 bases). In germline, CDR1 is MNHEY, CDR2 SVGEGT. CDR3 length equals 13 residues. Trimming cost V 6 bases and J 5 bases, with 11 bases left between them. CDR3 amino acids: CASRYGGDNEQFF. For the CDR3, the DNA is TGTGCCAGCAGGTATGGCGGGGACAATGAGCAGTTCTTC.

The chain carries TRBV5-1 and TRBJ2-5; D is unclear. Trimming took off 3 bases at V and 2 bases at J, with 11 bases between the two ends. Germline CDR1 and CDR2: SGHRS and YFSETQ. The CDR3 extends over 14 amino acids. Here the CDR3 reads CASSWNDWQETQYF. CDR3 coding DNA: TGCGCCAGCAGCTGGAACGACTGGCAAGAGACCCAGTACTTC.

For this clonotype: A junction boundary mismatches the germline segment, possibly from a read error. V is TRBV5-6 and J is TRBJ1-2, with 9 bases matching TRBD1. CDR3 length: 14 amino acids. Germline V gene sequence: CDR1 SGHDT, CDR2 YYEEEE. The CDR3 loop reads CDSRKGQGQYGYTF. The DNA for the CDR3 is TGTGACAGCAGAAAGGGACAGGGCCAGTATGGCTACACCTTC.

The V and J genes are TRBV7-9 and TRBJ1-2, with D unresolved. V was pared by 0 bases and J by 8 bases, with 13 bases between. Looked up from germline, CDR1 is SEHNR and CDR2 is FQNEAQ (reference sequence). The CDR3 totals 14 residues. CDR3: CASSLARGSRGYTF. The CDR3 DNA reads as TGTGCCAGCAGCTTAGCGAGAGGGAGTCGAGGCTACACCTTC.

The chain carries TRBV20-1 and TRBJ2-3; 9 bases align to TRBD2. V was clipped by 6 bases and J by 4 bases; unmatched bases: 11. In germline, CDR1 is DFQATT, CDR2 SNEGSKA (reference sequence). The length of the CDR3 is 15 residues. The CDR3 nucleotides read TGCAGTGCCCTTAGGCCAGCGGGGGGTGCAGATACGCAGTATTTT. Residues: CSALRPAGGADTQYF.